This T cell receptor (beta chain) was found in a study of blood T cell repertoires in COVID-19. This table comes from immunoSEQ multiplex PCR, and its TCRdb copy is limited to in-frame clones, with some not included. This sample has roughly 260,000 clones, with approximately 92% found just once. The specimen sequenced was peripheral blood. The source of this sequence is a person aged 18 to 35 with COVID-19, enrolled during active disease.

The CDR3 sequence: CASSSGTDTQYF. CDR3 bases: TGTGCCAGCAGTTCTGGCACAGATACGCAGTATTTT. The V gene is TRBV5-4, the J gene TRBJ2-3; D remains unclear. Trimming took 5 bases from V and 1 from J, leaving 5 bases between them. The CDR3 sequence is 12 residues long. Germline V gene data show CDR1 as SGHNT and CDR2 as YYREEE (reference sequence).